This T cell receptor (beta chain) was identified during a study of T cell responses to AZD1222 COVID-19 vaccine. The data were produced by immunoSEQ multiplex PCR, yet TCRdb's version contains in-frame clones alone and is incomplete. The sample has approximately 130,000 clones; 85% are singletons. The study, taken as a whole, reports: With dominance at 160-218 and 743-854, vaccine-associated CD4 TCRs spanned spike.

Remarks on this clone: No antigen is known for it.

CDR1 and CDR2 from the germline V gene are LNHDA and SQIVND (reference sequence). There are 14 residues in the CDR3. The V end lost 0 bases, the J end lost 4 bases, and 9 bases lay between the germline ends. The chain is built from TRBV19 and TRBJ1-1; D gene unclear. Material: peripheral blood, obtained 28 days after the second dose of the MenACWY control vaccine. The sequence came from an adult who received the MenACWY meningococcal vaccine as a control. The CDR3: CASSIDGLGTEAFF. CDR3 sequence (DNA): TGTGCCAGTAGTATAGATGGTTTGGGCACTGAAGCTTTCTTT. Filled out from reference TRBV19 and TRBJ1-1, the complete variable domain reads DGGITQSPKYLFRKEGQNVTLSCEQNLNHDAMYWYRQDPGQGLRLIYYSQIVNDFQKGDIAEGYSVSREKKESFPLTVTSAQKNPTAFYLCASSIDGLGTEAFFGQGTRLTVV.